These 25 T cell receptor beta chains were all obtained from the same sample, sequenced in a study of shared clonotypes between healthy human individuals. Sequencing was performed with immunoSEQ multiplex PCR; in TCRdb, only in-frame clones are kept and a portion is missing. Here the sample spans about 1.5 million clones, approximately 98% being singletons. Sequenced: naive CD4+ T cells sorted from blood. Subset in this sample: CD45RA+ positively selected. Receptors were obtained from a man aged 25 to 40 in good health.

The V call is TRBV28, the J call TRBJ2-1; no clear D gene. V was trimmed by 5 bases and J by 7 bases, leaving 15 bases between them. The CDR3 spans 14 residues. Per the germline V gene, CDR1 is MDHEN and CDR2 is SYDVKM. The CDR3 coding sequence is TGTGCCAGCAGTAACCCTTACAGAGGTAATGAGCAGTTCTTC. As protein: CASSNPYRGNEQFF.

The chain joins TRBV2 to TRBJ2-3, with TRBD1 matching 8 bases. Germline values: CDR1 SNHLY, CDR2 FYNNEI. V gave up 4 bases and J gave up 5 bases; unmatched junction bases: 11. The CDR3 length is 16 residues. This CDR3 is CASSVSNQGAGDTQYF. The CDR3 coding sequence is TGTGCCAGCAGTGTGTCCAATCAGGGGGCAGGAGATACGCAGTATTTT.

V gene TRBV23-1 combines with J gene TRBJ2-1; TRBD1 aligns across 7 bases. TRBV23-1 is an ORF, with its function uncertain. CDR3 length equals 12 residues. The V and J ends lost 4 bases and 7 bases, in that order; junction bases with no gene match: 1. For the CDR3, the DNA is TGCGCCAGCAGTCTCAGGGGGAATGAGCAGTTCTTC. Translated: CASSLRGNEQFF.

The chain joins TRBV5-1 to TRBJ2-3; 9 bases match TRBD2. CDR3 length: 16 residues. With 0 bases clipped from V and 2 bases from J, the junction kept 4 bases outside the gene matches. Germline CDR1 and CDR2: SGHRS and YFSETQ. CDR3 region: CASSLGSSGNTDTQYF. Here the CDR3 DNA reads TGCGCCAGCAGCTTGGGCTCTAGCGGGAACACAGATACGCAGTATTTT.

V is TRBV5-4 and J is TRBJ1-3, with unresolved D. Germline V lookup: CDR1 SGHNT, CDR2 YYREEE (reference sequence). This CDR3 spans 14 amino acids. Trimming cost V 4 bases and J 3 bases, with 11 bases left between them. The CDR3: CASSRTGIGNTIYF. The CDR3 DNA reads TGTGCCAGCAGCCGGACCGGAATTGGAAACACCATATATTTT.

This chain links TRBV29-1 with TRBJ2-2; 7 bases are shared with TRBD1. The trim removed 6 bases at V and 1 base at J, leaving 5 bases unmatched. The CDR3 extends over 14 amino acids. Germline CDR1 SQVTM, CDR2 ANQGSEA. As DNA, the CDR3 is TGCAGCGTGGCTGGGACAGTGAACACCGGGGAGCTGTTTTTT. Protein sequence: CSVAGTVNTGELFF.

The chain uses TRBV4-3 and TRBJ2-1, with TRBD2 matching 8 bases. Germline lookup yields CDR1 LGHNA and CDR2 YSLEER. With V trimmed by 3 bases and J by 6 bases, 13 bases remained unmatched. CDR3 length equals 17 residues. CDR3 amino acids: CASSQSPSSGSFNEQFF. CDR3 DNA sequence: TGCGCCAGCAGCCAGTCCCCCTCAAGCGGGAGTTTCAATGAGCAGTTCTTC.

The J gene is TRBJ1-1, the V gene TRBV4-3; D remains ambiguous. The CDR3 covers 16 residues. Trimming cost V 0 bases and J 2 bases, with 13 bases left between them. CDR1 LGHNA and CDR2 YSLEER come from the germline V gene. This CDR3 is CASSQDYRQQNTEAFF. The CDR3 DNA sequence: TGCGCCAGCAGCCAAGATTATAGGCAGCAAAACACTGAAGCTTTCTTT.

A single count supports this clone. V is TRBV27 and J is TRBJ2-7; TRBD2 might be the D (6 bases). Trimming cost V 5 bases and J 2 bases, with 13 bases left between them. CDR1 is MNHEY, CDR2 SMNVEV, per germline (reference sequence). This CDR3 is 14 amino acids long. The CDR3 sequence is CASSTHGGPYEQYF. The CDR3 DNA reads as TGTGCCAGCAGTACACACGGGGGACCCTACGAGCAGTACTTC.

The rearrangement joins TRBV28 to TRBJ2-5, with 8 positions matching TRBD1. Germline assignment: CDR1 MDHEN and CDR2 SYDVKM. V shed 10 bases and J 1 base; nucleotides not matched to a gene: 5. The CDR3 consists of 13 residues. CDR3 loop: CAITTGGQETQYF. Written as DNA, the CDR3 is TGTGCCATCACAACAGGGGGCCAAGAGACCCAGTACTTC. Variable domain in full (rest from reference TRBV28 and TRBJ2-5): DVKVTQSSRYLVKRTGEKVFLECVQDMDHENMFWYRQDPGLGLRLIYFSYDVKMKEKGDIPEGYSVSREKKERFSLILESASTNQTSMYLCAITTGGQETQYFGPGTRLLVL.

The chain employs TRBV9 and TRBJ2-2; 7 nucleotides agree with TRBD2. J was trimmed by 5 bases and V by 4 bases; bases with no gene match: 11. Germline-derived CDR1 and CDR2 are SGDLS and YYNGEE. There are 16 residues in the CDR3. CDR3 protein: CASSRIGGSGTGELFF. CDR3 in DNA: TGTGCCAGCAGCCGAATCGGCGGGAGCGGGACCGGGGAGCTGTTTTTT.

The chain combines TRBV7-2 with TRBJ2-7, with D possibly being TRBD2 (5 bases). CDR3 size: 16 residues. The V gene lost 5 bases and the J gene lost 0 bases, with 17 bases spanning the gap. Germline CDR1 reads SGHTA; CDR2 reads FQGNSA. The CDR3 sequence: CASSGKTGVISYEQYF. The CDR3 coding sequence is TGTGCCAGCAGCGGCAAAACCGGGGTCATCTCCTACGAGCAGTACTTC.

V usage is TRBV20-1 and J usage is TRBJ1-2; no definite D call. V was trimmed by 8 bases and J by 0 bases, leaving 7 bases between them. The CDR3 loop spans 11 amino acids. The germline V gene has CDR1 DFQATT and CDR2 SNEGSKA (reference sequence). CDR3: CSTLPNYGYTF. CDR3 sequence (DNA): TGCAGTACTCTCCCTAACTATGGCTACACCTTC.

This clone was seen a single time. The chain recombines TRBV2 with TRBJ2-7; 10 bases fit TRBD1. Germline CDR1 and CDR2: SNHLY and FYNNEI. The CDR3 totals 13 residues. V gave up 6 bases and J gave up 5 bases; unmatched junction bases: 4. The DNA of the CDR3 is TGTGCCAGCAGGTATGGGACAGGGGACGAGCAGTACTTC. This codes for CASRYGTGDEQYF.

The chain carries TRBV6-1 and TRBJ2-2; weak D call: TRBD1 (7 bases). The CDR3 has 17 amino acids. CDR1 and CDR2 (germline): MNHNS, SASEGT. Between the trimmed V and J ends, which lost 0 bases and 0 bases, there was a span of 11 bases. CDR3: CASSEAWRGPNTGELFF. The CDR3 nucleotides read TGTGCCAGCAGTGAAGCATGGAGGGGGCCGAACACCGGGGAGCTGTTTTTT.

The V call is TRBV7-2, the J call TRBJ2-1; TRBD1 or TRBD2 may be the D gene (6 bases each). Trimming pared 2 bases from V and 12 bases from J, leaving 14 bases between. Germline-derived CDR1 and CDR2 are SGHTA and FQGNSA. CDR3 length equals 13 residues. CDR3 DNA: TGTGCCAGCAGCTTACTTCGGGGGCTAGGGCAGTTCTTC. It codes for CASSLLRGLGQFF.

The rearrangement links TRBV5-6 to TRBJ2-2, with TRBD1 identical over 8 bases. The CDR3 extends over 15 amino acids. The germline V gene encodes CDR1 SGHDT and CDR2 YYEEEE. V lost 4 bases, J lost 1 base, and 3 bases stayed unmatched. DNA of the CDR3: TGTGCCAGCAGCCCGGGACAGGAGAACACCGGGGAGCTGTTTTTT. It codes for CASSPGQENTGELFF.

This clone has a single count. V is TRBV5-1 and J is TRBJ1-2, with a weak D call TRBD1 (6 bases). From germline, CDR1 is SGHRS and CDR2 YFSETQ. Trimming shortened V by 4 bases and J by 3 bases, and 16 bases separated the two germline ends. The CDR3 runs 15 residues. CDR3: CASSPERGLDYGYTF. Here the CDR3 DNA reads TGCGCCAGCAGCCCTGAACGGGGGCTAGACTATGGCTACACCTTC.

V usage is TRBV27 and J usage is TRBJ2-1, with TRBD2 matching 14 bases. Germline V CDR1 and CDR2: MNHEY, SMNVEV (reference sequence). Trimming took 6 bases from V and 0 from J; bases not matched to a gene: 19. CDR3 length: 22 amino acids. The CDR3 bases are TGTGCCAGCAGATACCTAAGCATAGGACTAGCGGGAGGCCTAAGCTCCTACAATGAGCAGTTCTTC. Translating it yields CASRYLSIGLAGGLSSYNEQFF.

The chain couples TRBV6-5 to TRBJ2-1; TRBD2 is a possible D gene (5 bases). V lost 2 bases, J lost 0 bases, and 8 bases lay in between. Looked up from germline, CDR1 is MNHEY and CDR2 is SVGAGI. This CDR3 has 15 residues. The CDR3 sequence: CASSYEEASYNEQFF. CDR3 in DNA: TGTGCCAGCAGTTACGAGGAGGCCTCCTACAATGAGCAGTTCTTC.

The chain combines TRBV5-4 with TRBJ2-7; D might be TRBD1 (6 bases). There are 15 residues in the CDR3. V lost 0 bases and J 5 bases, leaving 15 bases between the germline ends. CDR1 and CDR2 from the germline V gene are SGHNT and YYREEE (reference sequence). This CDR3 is CASSLGHRVGNEQYF. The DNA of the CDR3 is TGTGCCAGCAGCTTGGGGCACAGGGTCGGCAACGAGCAGTACTTC.

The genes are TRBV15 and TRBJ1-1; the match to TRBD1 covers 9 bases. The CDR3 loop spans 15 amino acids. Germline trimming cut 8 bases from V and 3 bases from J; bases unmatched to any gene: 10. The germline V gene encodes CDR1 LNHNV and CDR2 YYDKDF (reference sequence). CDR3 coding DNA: TGTGCCACCCGACCGGGACAGGGTATATACACTGAAGCTTTCTTT. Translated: CATRPGQGIYTEAFF.

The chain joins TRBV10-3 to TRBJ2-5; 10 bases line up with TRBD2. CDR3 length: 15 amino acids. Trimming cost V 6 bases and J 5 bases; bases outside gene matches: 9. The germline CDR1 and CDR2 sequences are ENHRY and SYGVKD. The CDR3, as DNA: TGTGCCATCAGGCCCACTAGCGGGATAACGGAGACCCAGTACTTC. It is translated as CAIRPTSGITETQYF.

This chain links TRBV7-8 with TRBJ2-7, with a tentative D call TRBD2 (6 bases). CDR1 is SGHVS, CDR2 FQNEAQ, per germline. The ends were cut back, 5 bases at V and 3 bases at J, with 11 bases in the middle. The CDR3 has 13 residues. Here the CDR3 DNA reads TGTGCCAGCAGCCCCTGGGACTTCTACGAGCAGTACTTC. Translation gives CASSPWDFYEQYF. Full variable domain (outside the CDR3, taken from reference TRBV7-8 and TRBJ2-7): GAGVSQSPRYKVAKRGQDVALRCDPISGHVSLFWYQQALGQGPEFLTYFQNEAQLDKSGLPSDRFFAERPEGSVSTLKIQRTQQEDSAVYLCASSPWDFYEQYFGPGTRLTVT.

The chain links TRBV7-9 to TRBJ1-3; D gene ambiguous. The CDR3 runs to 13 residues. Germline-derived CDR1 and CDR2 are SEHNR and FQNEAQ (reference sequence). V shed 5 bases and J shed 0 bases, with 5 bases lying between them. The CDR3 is CASSRVSGNTIYF. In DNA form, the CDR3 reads TGTGCCAGCAGCAGGGTCTCTGGAAACACCATATATTTT. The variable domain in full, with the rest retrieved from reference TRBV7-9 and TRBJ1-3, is DTGVSQNPRHKITKRGQNVTFRCDPISEHNRLYWYRQTLGQGPEFLTYFQNEAQLEKSRLLSDRFSAERPKGSFSTLEIQRTEQGDSAMYLCASSRVSGNTIYFGEGSWLTVV.